Listed here are 32 T cell receptor beta chains from one sample, sequenced in a study of cytomegalovirus exposure and HLA in healthy donors. In the PCR, 60 Vbeta and 13 Jbeta primers were used. TCRdb keeps only in-frame clones here, not all; method: immunoSEQ multiplex PCR. This table holds roughly 130,000 clones, 80% found once. The material sequenced was PBMCs. The source of these receptors is a human donor in good health.

V and J are TRBV6-5 and TRBJ1-1, with no clear D. Trimming pared 2 bases from V and 5 bases from J, leaving 15 bases between. Germline-derived CDR1 and CDR2 are MNHEY and SVGAGI. The CDR3 covers 15 residues. The CDR3 nucleotides read TGTGCCAGCAGTTACGCACGGATCGAGGATACTGAAGCTTTCTTT. Protein: CASSYARIEDTEAFF.

This sequence joins TRBV9 and TRBJ2-7; D may be TRBD1 (5 bases). Per germline, CDR1 SGDLS and CDR2 YYNGEE. The CDR3 is 15 residues long. V lost 2 bases to trimming and J lost 2 bases, with 14 bases between them. CDR3 residues: CASSVGRVSAYEQYF. The CDR3 nucleotides are TGTGCCAGCAGCGTTGGCAGGGTCTCGGCCTACGAGCAGTACTTC.

The chain recombines TRBV4-2 with TRBJ2-3; 11 nucleotides align to TRBD2. V lost 0 bases, J lost 3 bases, and 11 bases stayed unmatched. The V gene's germline CDR1 is LGHNA and CDR2 YNFKEQ. CDR3 length equals 19 residues. In DNA, the CDR3 is TGTGCCAGCAGCCAAGATTTGGGAGGGCTAGCGGGGGGAACAGATACGCAGTATTTT. Translating it yields CASSQDLGGLAGGTDTQYF.

V is TRBV5-1 and J is TRBJ2-5, with 12 nucleotides matching TRBD2. V gave up 4 bases and J gave up 2 bases; unmatched junction bases: 3. CDR1 SGHRS and CDR2 YFSETQ come from the germline V gene. The CDR3 length is 15 residues. Here the CDR3 DNA reads TGCGCCAGCAGCCGAGGACTAGCGGGGCAAGAGACCCAGTACTTC. Amino acids: CASSRGLAGQETQYF.

This clone was counted a few times. The chain carries TRBV2 and TRBJ2-1; D is ambiguous. CDR1 and CDR2 (germline): SNHLY, FYNNEI. With 7 bases removed from V and 5 bases from J, the gap between germline ends came to 12 bases. This CDR3 region has 13 residues. The CDR3 is CASNTNRDNEQFF. The DNA of the CDR3 is TGTGCCAGCAATACAAACAGAGACAATGAGCAGTTCTTC.

The chain is built from TRBV7-6 and TRBJ1-2; D perhaps matches TRBD1 (6 bases). Germline CDR1 and CDR2: SGHVS and FNYEAQ. The V end lost 3 bases, the J end lost 4 bases, and 12 bases lay between the germline ends. The CDR3 runs to 14 residues. CDR3 in amino acids: CASSFNREGYGYTF. As DNA, the CDR3 is TGTGCCAGCAGCTTCAACAGGGAGGGCTATGGCTACACCTTC.

The chain uses TRBV7-3 and TRBJ2-2, with TRBD2 matching over 8 bases. The V gene's germline CDR1 is SGHTA and CDR2 FQGTGA. V was clipped by 5 bases and J by 8 bases; unmatched bases: 7. This CDR3 is 14 amino acids long. The CDR3 DNA sequence: TGTGCCAGCAGCCCCCCGGGGGGGAAGGGGGAGCTGTTTTTT. The encoded protein is CASSPPGGKGELFF.

This clone was observed once. The chain has TRBV6-6 and TRBJ2-7, with unresolved D. Trimming cost V 10 bases and J 6 bases, with 13 bases left between them. This CDR3 region has 11 residues. Germline V gene lookup returns CDR1 MNHNY and CDR2 SVGAGI (reference sequence). CDR3 amino acids: CATQVASEQYF. CDR3 in DNA: TGTGCCACCCAAGTAGCATCCGAGCAGTACTTC.

The CDR3 here is CASSIQGTYEQYF. In DNA form, the CDR3 reads TGTGCCAGTAGTATACAGGGTACTTACGAGCAGTACTTC. This chain links TRBV19 with TRBJ2-7; D might be TRBD1 (5 bases). There are 13 residues in the CDR3. CDR1 and CDR2 (germline): LNHDA, SQIVND (reference sequence). The V gene lost 2 bases and the J gene lost 4 bases, with 9 bases spanning the gap.

This clone was detected only a few times. The chain is built from TRBV5-1 and TRBJ2-7; 7 bases are shared with TRBD1. CDR1 and CDR2 (germline): SGHRS, YFSETQ. Trimming took 3 bases from V and 7 from J; bases not matched to a gene: 10. CDR3 length: 14 residues. The CDR3 nucleotides are TGCGCCAGCAGCTCCTCGACAGGGTCGGAGGAGCAGTACTTC. Translated: CASSSSTGSEEQYF.

The sample holds a few counts of this clone. The J gene is TRBJ1-4, the V gene TRBV2; 7 positions agree with TRBD1. The germline gives CDR1 SNHLY, CDR2 FYNNEI. V shed 8 bases, J shed 4 bases, and the junction held 4 bases outside the gene matches. This CDR3 is 13 amino acids long. The CDR3 region is CASDRDFNEKLFF. DNA for the CDR3: TGTGCCAGCGACAGGGACTTTAATGAAAAACTGTTTTTT.

This rearrangement joins TRBV5-1 to TRBJ2-7, with 9 nucleotides matching TRBD1. The CDR3 spans 14 residues. Germline V lookup: CDR1 SGHRS, CDR2 YFSETQ. Trimming at V came to 5 bases and at J to 6 bases, leaving 9 bases not matched to a gene. CDR3 in amino acids: CASSTGTGSLEQYF. The CDR3 DNA sequence: TGCGCCAGCAGTACCGGGACAGGGAGCCTCGAGCAGTACTTC. The variable domain in full, completed from reference TRBV5-1 and TRBJ2-7, reads KAGVTQTPRYLIKTRGQQVTLSCSPISGHRSVSWYQQTPGQGLQFLFEYFSETQRNKGNFPGRFSGRQFSNSRSEMNVSTLELGDSALYLCASSTGTGSLEQYFGPGTRLTVT.

As DNA, the CDR3 is TGTGCCAGCAGCGTGAAAATGGGAGGGGCGGATGGCTACACCTTC. This encodes CASSVKMGGADGYTF. The chain combines TRBV9 with TRBJ1-2; D possibly corresponds to TRBD1 (5 bases). Trimming removed 2 bases at V and 6 bases at J, with 17 bases between. This CDR3 comprises 15 residues. Germline CDR1 is SGDLS and CDR2 is YYNGEE.

Concerning this clone itself: The same CDR3 is also encoded by other DNA sequences in this sample. The CDR3 loop is CASSEKTGTEAFF. The CDR3 DNA sequence: TGTGCCAGCAGTGAAAAAACAGGGACTGAAGCTTTCTTT. The chain is built from TRBV2 and TRBJ1-1; D perhaps matches TRBD1 (6 bases). The CDR3 has 13 residues. Trimming removed 2 bases at V and 5 bases at J, with 9 bases between. CDR1 and CDR2 (germline): SNHLY, FYNNEI.

This chain uses TRBV6-1 with TRBJ2-5, with D unclear. The J call may be mistaken, given a closer DNA end match to TRBJ2-7. The CDR3 has 14 amino acids. Germline CDR1 MNHNS, CDR2 SASEGT. The CDR3 spells CASQSFTISYEQYF. Written as DNA, the CDR3 is TGTGCCTCCCAGAGCTTCACTATTTCCTACGAGCAGTACTTC.

The V gene is TRBV6-1, the J gene TRBJ2-1; D gene uncertain. Germline CDR1 MNHNS, CDR2 SASEGT. Trimming shortened V by 2 bases and J by 7 bases, and 12 bases separated the two germline ends. The CDR3 sequence is 14 residues long. For the CDR3, the DNA is TGTGCCAGCAGTGAACGAGAGTTGGAGAATGAGCAGTTCTTC. Protein product: CASSERELENEQFF.

The DNA of the CDR3 is TGTGCCAGCAGCTTGAACATAGGAGGGAACACTGAAGCTTTCTTT. Protein: CASSLNIGGNTEAFF. The rearrangement uses TRBV5-4 and TRBJ1-1; D call uncertain. The CDR3 spans 15 residues. Germline CDR1 is SGHNT and CDR2 is YYREEE (reference sequence). V was trimmed by 1 base and J by 1 base, leaving 11 bases between them.

This clone was counted a single time. This chain links TRBV5-1 with TRBJ2-3; D might be TRBD2 (6 bases). Germline V CDR1 and CDR2: SGHRS, YFSETQ. V was shortened by 3 bases and J by 6 bases, with 14 bases between the two germline ends. CDR3 size: 14 residues. CDR3 region: CASSSQLAADTQYF. DNA for the CDR3: TGCGCCAGCAGCTCCCAACTAGCAGCTGATACGCAGTATTTT.

In nucleotides, the CDR3 is TGTGCCATCCGGACAGGGAACATGAACACTGAAGCTTTCTTT. It specifies CAIRTGNMNTEAFF. The chain recombines TRBV19 with TRBJ1-1; TRBD1 matches 8 bases. V was pared by 10 bases and J by 0 bases, with 7 bases of the junction left unmatched. The CDR3 sequence is 14 residues long. Germline V lookup: CDR1 LNHDA, CDR2 SQIVND (reference sequence).

This clone was found a few times. This chain connects TRBV7-2 to TRBJ1-1, with D perhaps TRBD1 (6 bases). Germline assignment: CDR1 SGHTA and CDR2 FQGNSA. V lost 5 bases and J 1 base, leaving 11 bases between the germline ends. The CDR3 covers 14 residues. In DNA, the CDR3 is TGTGCCAGCAGCCTCAGGGACACGAACACTGAAGCTTTCTTT. Its protein is CASSLRDTNTEAFF.

This sequence joins TRBV18 and TRBJ2-5; tentative D call: TRBD1 (5 bases). CDR1 is KGHSH and CDR2 is LQKENI in the germline V gene. This CDR3 is built from 15 residues. V gave up 2 bases and J gave up 4 bases, with 14 bases separating them. CDR3 sequence: CASSPLPLGVETQYF. The DNA of the CDR3 is TGTGCCAGCTCACCATTGCCGCTAGGGGTAGAGACCCAGTACTTC.

This clone was counted a single time. This chain links TRBV5-6 with TRBJ1-6; maybe TRBD1 (5 bases). Germline CDR1 is SGHDT and CDR2 is YYEEEE. Trimming shortened V by 4 bases and J by 5 bases, and 13 bases separated the two germline ends. The CDR3 runs 15 residues. CDR3 residues: CASSHDRQNNSPLHF. The CDR3 DNA sequence: TGTGCCAGCAGCCATGACCGACAGAATAATTCACCCCTCCACTTT. Variable domain in full (rest from reference TRBV5-6 and TRBJ1-6): DAGVTQSPTHLIKTRGQQVTLRCSPKSGHDTVSWYQQALGQGPQFIFQYYEEEERQRGNFPDRFSGHQFPNYSSELNVNALLLGDSALYLCASSHDRQNNSPLHFGNGTRLTVT.

This clone was recorded a few times. The V call is TRBV5-1, the J call TRBJ1-1; 8 positions agree with TRBD1. This CDR3 contains 17 residues. Germline CDR1 SGHRS, CDR2 YFSETQ. The ends lost 3 bases at V and 0 bases at J; junction bases unmatched: 10. CDR3 region: CASSSGQGPPLNTEAFF. In DNA, the CDR3 is TGCGCCAGCAGCTCAGGACAGGGTCCACCTCTGAACACTGAAGCTTTCTTT.

The chain employs TRBV5-1 and TRBJ1-4; D uncertain. V lost 7 bases to trimming and J lost 8 bases, with 18 bases between them. In germline, CDR1 is SGHRS, CDR2 YFSETQ. The CDR3 loop spans 14 amino acids. The CDR3 sequence: CASRQSRAGEKLFF. The DNA of the CDR3 is TGCGCCAGCCGCCAATCTAGGGCGGGGGAAAAACTGTTTTTT.

J is TRBJ1-6 and V is TRBV6-5; 7 bases are shared with TRBD1. Germline CDR1 reads MNHEY; CDR2 reads SVGAGI. There are 15 residues in the CDR3. V trimming: 6 bases; J trimming: 4 bases; junction bases outside the gene matches: 6. The CDR3, as DNA: TGTGCCAGCAGACGCCAGGGGGGTTATAATTCACCCCTCCACTTT. Encoded protein: CASRRQGGYNSPLHF.

CDR3 amino acids: CASSEGPPRTGTLSGANVLTF. DNA of the CDR3: TGTGCCAGCAGTGAGGGCCCCCCTCGGACAGGAACACTTTCTGGGGCCAACGTCCTGACTTTC. This chain joins TRBV2 and TRBJ2-6, with 7 nucleotides matching TRBD1. Germline CDR1 and CDR2: SNHLY and FYNNEI. Trimming cost V 3 bases and J 1 base; bases outside gene matches: 18. CDR3 size: 21 residues.

This clone has a handful of counts. The chain links TRBV7-6 to TRBJ2-1, with D unresolved. CDR1 and CDR2 from the germline V gene are SGHVS and FNYEAQ. The CDR3 covers 13 residues. V was clipped by 1 base and J by 2 bases, with 3 bases between them. CDR3 sequence reads: CASSLDTYNEQFF. CDR3 in DNA: TGTGCCAGCAGCTTAGACACCTACAATGAGCAGTTCTTC.

The gene calls are TRBV4-1 and TRBJ2-7; 7 bases are shared with TRBD2. The CDR3 spans 14 residues. Germline lookup yields CDR1 MGHRA and CDR2 YSYEKL. V shed 4 bases, J shed 5 bases, and the junction held 8 bases outside the gene matches. For the CDR3, the DNA is TGCGCCAGCAGCCCAGCCGGGGGGTTCCACGAGCAGTACTTC. Amino acids: CASSPAGGFHEQYF.

This clone came up a few times. The chain uses TRBV19 and TRBJ1-1; no definite D call. Between the trimmed V and J ends, which lost 4 bases and 0 bases, there was a span of 6 bases. From germline, CDR1 is LNHDA and CDR2 SQIVND (reference sequence). The CDR3 is made up of 13 amino acids. CDR3 residues: CASSTSVNTEAFF. The CDR3 DNA is TGTGCCAGTAGTACTTCGGTGAACACTGAAGCTTTCTTT.

The chain is built from TRBV28 and TRBJ2-3, with 10 nucleotides matching TRBD2. The CDR3 has 15 amino acids. Germline V gives CDR1 MDHEN, CDR2 SYDVKM. The trim removed 6 bases at V and 6 bases at J, leaving 9 bases unmatched. The DNA for the CDR3 is TGTGCCAGCAGCCTCAGCGGGGGGGCATCGGATACGCAGTATTTT. Residues: CASSLSGGASDTQYF.

The V gene is TRBV14, the J gene TRBJ1-1; D is unresolved. CDR1 is SGHDN, CDR2 FVKESK, per germline. V lost 0 bases and J 0 bases, leaving 2 bases between the germline ends. There are 13 residues in the CDR3. This CDR3 is CASSQDMNTEAFF. CDR3 nucleotide sequence: TGTGCCAGCAGCCAAGACATGAACACTGAAGCTTTCTTT. Full variable domain (outside the CDR3, taken from reference TRBV14 and TRBJ1-1): EAGVTQFPSHSVIEKGQTVTLRCDPISGHDNLYWYRRVMGKEIKFLLHFVKESKQDESGMPNNRFLAERTGGTYSTLKVQPAELEDSGVYFCASSQDMNTEAFFGQGTRLTVV.

This clone was detected a few times. The J gene is TRBJ1-3, the V gene TRBV5-5; 9 positions agree with TRBD1. Per the germline V gene, CDR1 is SGHKS and CDR2 is YYEKEE (reference sequence). The CDR3 extends over 15 amino acids. V shed 2 bases, J shed 2 bases, and the junction held 2 bases outside the gene matches. The CDR3 DNA follows: TGTGCCAGCAGCTTCGGGACAGGGACTGGAAACACCATATATTTT. It encodes CASSFGTGTGNTIYF.